This T cell receptor beta chain was retrieved from a study of shared clonotypes between healthy human individuals. Data came from immunoSEQ multiplex PCR; TCRdb stores just in-frame clones and leaves some out. In the table there are about 2.1 million clones, roughly 95% of which are singletons. Terminally differentiated effector memory CD45RA+ cells were excluded from the naive CD8 cells, which were CD45RO-negative and positively selected for CCR7. Concerning this clone: Its antigen is unidentified.

Study-wide results and limits: Genetic and exposure-history diversity was limited by the few donors. Inspection by rarefaction showed sorted-subset sequencing to be incomplete despite large depth. Naive subsets typically showed greater estimated richness than memory subsets.

Germline V gene data show CDR1 as SGHTS and CDR2 as YDEGEE. There are 14 residues in the CDR3. Trimming shortened V by 5 bases and J by 7 bases, and 18 bases separated the two germline ends. J is TRBJ1-2 and V is TRBV5-8; no reliable D call. The receptor's source is a man aged 18 to 29 in good health. Some clones in this sample may be carry-over from other donors' samples. Sequencing was carried out using naive CD8+ T cells from PBMCs. The CDR3 spells CASSFTSGVAGYTF. The CDR3 DNA follows: TGTGCCAGCAGTTTCACTAGTGGAGTAGCTGGCTACACCTTC.